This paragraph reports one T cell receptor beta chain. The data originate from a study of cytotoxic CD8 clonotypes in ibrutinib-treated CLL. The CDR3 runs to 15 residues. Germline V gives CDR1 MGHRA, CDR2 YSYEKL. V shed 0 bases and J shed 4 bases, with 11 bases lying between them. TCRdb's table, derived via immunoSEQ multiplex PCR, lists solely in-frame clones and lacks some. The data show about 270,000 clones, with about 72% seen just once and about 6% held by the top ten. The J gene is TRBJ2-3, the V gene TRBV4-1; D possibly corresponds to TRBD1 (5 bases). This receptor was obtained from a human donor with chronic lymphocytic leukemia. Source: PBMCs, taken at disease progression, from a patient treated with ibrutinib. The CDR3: CASSQEVRVADTQYF. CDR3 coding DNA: TGCGCCAGCAGCCAAGAAGTCAGGGTAGCAGATACGCAGTATTTT.